The rows below give T cell receptor beta chains drawn from one sample of a study of OX40 agonist ivuxolimab in advanced cancers. Data came from immunoSEQ multiplex PCR; TCRdb stores just in-frame clones and leaves some out. This sample yields around 45,000 clones, of which about 90% are seen a single time; roughly 1.1% belongs to the top ten. This material consisted of CD4+ or CD8+ T cells sorted from blood, taken in a trial of the OX40 agonist ivuxolimab. The receptors originated from an adult with an advanced solid tumor such as melanoma, head and neck, liver or kidney cancer. The CDR3 runs from the conserved cysteine through the conserved F or W. Fields, in order: J gene, V gene, clone size, D gene, CDR3 protein, CDR3 DNA. The D gene is left open where the match is weak. Clone size is shown for a subset of rows, as once, few, many or a class of expanded clone.

>TRBJ2-3|TRBV28|-|TRBD2
CASRGTSGSRVKVTDTQYF
TGTGCCAGCAGGGGGACTAGCGGGAGTCGAGTCAAGGTCACAGATACGCAGTATTTT
>TRBJ2-2|TRBV4-3|-|-
CASSQDIGRETGELFF
TGCGCCAGCAGCCAAGATATTGGACGAGAAACCGGGGAGCTGTTTTTT
>TRBJ1-5|TRBV5-1|few|-
CASREYSNQPQHF
TGCGCCAGCAGGGAATATAGCAATCAGCCCCAGCATTTT
>TRBJ2-7|TRBV28|-|TRBD2
CASTMGGLNYEQYF
TGTGCCAGCACAATGGGGGGGTTAAATTACGAGCAGTACTTC
>TRBJ2-1|TRBV30|-|TRBD2
CAWSLLAGITYNEQFF
TGTGCCTGGAGTCTTTTAGCGGGGATTACCTACAATGAGCAGTTCTTC
>TRBJ2-1|TRBV4-2|-|-
CASSPRLDNEQFF
TGTGCCAGCAGCCCTCGACTAGACAATGAGCAGTTCTTC
>TRBJ2-5|TRBV19|-|TRBD2
CASSISTSGLYQETQYF
TGTGCCAGTAGTATCAGTACTAGCGGTTTGTACCAAGAGACCCAGTACTTC
>TRBJ1-1|TRBV29-1|-|-
CSVMEVVNTEAFF
TGCAGCGTCATGGAGGTAGTGAACACTGAAGCTTTCTTT
>TRBJ2-1|TRBV15|-|-
CATSRDGTPSGQFF
TGTGCCACCAGCAGAGATGGGACCCCTTCGGGCCAGTTCTTC
>TRBJ1-5|TRBV27|-|TRBD1
CASSPDRRGQPQHF
TGTGCCAGCAGTCCGGACAGGAGGGGTCAGCCCCAGCATTTT
>TRBJ2-2|TRBV13|-|-
CASSFDGGTGELFF
TGTGCCAGCAGCTTCGACGGAGGTACTGGGGAGCTGTTTTTT
>TRBJ2-1|TRBV11-3|-|TRBD2
CASSQESGAVNEQFF
TGTGCCAGCAGCCAAGAAAGCGGGGCCGTCAATGAGCAGTTCTTC
>TRBJ2-7|TRBV28|few|-
CASISDNPPYEQYF
TGTGCCAGCATTTCGGACAACCCACCCTACGAGCAGTACTTC
>TRBJ2-4|TRBV6-6|-|-
CASRDSGGNIQYF
TGTGCCAGCAGAGACAGCGGAGGCAACATTCAGTACTTC
>TRBJ2-7|TRBV29-1|-|-
CSVDRGGSYEQYF
TGCAGCGTTGACAGGGGGGGGTCCTACGAGCAGTACTTC
>TRBJ2-3|TRBV5-6|-|TRBD1
CASSWDRGDTQYF
TGTGCCAGCAGCTGGGACAGGGGGGATACGCAGTATTTT
>TRBJ2-7|TRBV11-2|-|-
CASSPRGLAAEGEQYF
TGTGCCAGCAGCCCTAGGGGGCTAGCGGCAGAGGGCGAGCAGTACTTC
>TRBJ2-3|TRBV28|-|-
CASTPVGLGTDTQYF
TGTGCCAGCACCCCCGTGGGATTAGGCACAGATACGCAGTATTTT
>TRBJ1-2|TRBV5-6|-|TRBD1
CASSLAGQGRSYTF
TGTGCCAGCAGCTTGGCCGGACAGGGGCGTAGCTACACCTTC
>TRBJ2-1|TRBV18|-|TRBD2
CASSPGLAGVNNEQFF
TGTGCCAGCTCTCCTGGACTAGCGGGAGTGAACAATGAGCAGTTCTTC
>TRBJ2-1|TRBV2|few|-
CASSETRLGEQFF
TGTGCCAGCAGTGAAACCCGTCTAGGCGAGCAGTTCTTC
>TRBJ2-3|TRBV5-1|-|-
CASSLEGAPSTDTQYF
TGCGCCAGCAGCTTGGAAGGGGCTCCTAGCACAGATACGCAGTATTTT
>TRBJ2-1|TRBV7-9|-|TRBD2
CASSLSLAGSRNEQFF
TGTGCCAGCAGCTTGAGTCTAGCGGGCTCAAGGAATGAGCAGTTCTTC
>TRBJ2-7|TRBV10-3|-|-
CAISEGGAGRSYEQYF
TGTGCCATCAGTGAGGGGGGGGCCGGGAGGTCGTACGAGCAGTACTTC
>TRBJ2-5|TRBV5-1|-|TRBD2
CASSPGLAALETQYF
TGCGCCAGCAGCCCAGGACTAGCGGCTCTAGAGACCCAGTACTTC
>TRBJ1-4|TRBV7-9|-|-
CASSLGAAHNEKLFF
TGTGCCAGCAGCTTAGGGGCAGCACATAATGAAAAACTGTTTTTT
>TRBJ2-3|TRBV18|-|-
CASSPRGRNTDTQYF
TGTGCCAGCTCACCACGGGGGAGGAACACAGATACGCAGTATTTT
>TRBJ1-5|TRBV5-1|-|-
CASSQGRRQTSSNQPQHF
TGCGCCAGCAGCCAGGGCCGAAGACAGACTTCTAGCAATCAGCCCCAGCATTTT
>TRBJ2-1|TRBV29-1|-|TRBD2
CSVEDSRLAGEGEQFF
TGCAGCGTTGAAGATTCCCGACTAGCGGGAGAGGGTGAGCAGTTCTTC
>TRBJ2-7|TRBV27|-|-
CASSLWELGAEQYF
TGTGCCAGCAGTTTATGGGAGCTAGGTGCCGAGCAGTACTTC
>TRBJ1-3|TRBV7-2|-|-
CASSFGLSGNTIYF
TGTGCCAGCAGCTTTGGCCTCTCTGGAAACACCATATATTTT
>TRBJ2-5|TRBV28|-|-
CASSLPGSQETQYF
TGTGCCAGCAGCCTCCCGGGGAGTCAAGAGACCCAGTACTTC
>TRBJ2-6|TRBV9|-|-
CASSVVGGVGANVLTF
TGTGCCAGCAGCGTAGTAGGAGGGGTTGGGGCCAACGTCCTGACTTTC
>TRBJ1-5|TRBV30|once|-
CACVQKNQPQHF
TGTGCCTGTGTACAGAAAAATCAGCCCCAGCATTTT
>TRBJ2-1|TRBV5-1|-|-
CASSDLVAGGDNEQFF
TGCGCCAGCAGCGATTTAGTGGCGGGCGGGGACAATGAGCAGTTCTTC
>TRBJ1-4|TRBV9|-|-
CASSPDMNEKLFF
TGTGCCAGCAGCCCGGATATGAATGAAAAACTGTTTTTT
>TRBJ2-2|TRBV18|-|TRBD2
CASSPLAGESGELFF
TGTGCCAGCTCACCGCTAGCGGGAGAAAGCGGGGAGCTGTTTTTT
>TRBJ2-1|TRBV7-6|-|TRBD1
CASSSRDRGDEQFF
TGTGCCAGCAGCTCCCGGGACAGGGGTGATGAGCAGTTCTTC
>TRBJ2-5|TRBV29-1|once|TRBD2
CSVRGRAMKETQYF
TGCAGCGTTCGCGGGAGGGCCATGAAAGAGACCCAGTACTTC
>TRBJ2-1|TRBV19|-|-
CASRLGGPSYNEQFF
TGTGCCAGTAGACTAGGAGGGCCCTCCTACAATGAGCAGTTCTTC
>TRBJ1-1|TRBV6-5|-|-
CASSYNRNTEAFF
TGTGCCAGCAGTTATAACAGGAACACTGAAGCTTTCTTT
>TRBJ2-3|TRBV19|-|TRBD2
CASSSLREARGTQYF
TGTGCCAGTAGTTCTCTGCGGGAGGCCCGGGGAACGCAGTATTTT
>TRBJ2-3|TRBV5-1|-|TRBD2
CASSREGHTDTQYF
TGCGCCAGCTCGAGGGAGGGGCACACAGATACGCAGTATTTT
>TRBJ2-7|TRBV28|-|TRBD1
CASSLQGSAYEQYF
TGTGCCAGCAGTCTACAGGGGTCGGCCTACGAGCAGTACTTC
>TRBJ1-3|TRBV10-1|-|TRBD1
CASSENPRGLGNTIYF
TGCGCCAGCAGTGAGAATCCCAGGGGGCTCGGAAACACCATATATTTT
>TRBJ2-7|TRBV5-1|-|TRBD2
CASSLEREGLDEQYF
TGCGCCAGCAGCTTGGAACGGGAGGGCCTTGACGAGCAGTACTTC
>TRBJ1-5|TRBV16|few|-
CASSRRPNQPQHF
TGTGCCAGCAGCCGGAGGCCGAATCAGCCCCAGCATTTT
>TRBJ2-3|TRBV19|-|-
CASRGTNTQYF
TGTGCCAGTAGGGGGACCAATACGCAGTATTTT
>TRBJ2-7|TRBV28|-|TRBD2
CASSSPSGQARVSLEQYF
TGTGCCAGCAGTTCGCCTAGCGGGCAAGCGAGGGTTTCCTTAGAGCAGTACTTC
>TRBJ2-3|TRBV5-4|-|-
CASSLFPGGTDTQYF
TGTGCCAGCAGCTTGTTTCCTGGGGGCACAGATACGCAGTATTTT